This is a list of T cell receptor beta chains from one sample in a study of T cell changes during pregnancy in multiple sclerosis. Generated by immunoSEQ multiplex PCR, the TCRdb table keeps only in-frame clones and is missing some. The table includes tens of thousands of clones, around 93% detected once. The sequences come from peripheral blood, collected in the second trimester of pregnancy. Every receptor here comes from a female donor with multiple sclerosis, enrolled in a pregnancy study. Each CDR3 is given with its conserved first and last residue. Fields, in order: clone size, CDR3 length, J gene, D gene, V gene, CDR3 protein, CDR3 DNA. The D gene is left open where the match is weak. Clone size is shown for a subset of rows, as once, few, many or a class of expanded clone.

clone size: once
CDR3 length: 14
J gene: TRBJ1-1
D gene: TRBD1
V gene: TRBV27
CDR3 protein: CASRRYPTGFEAFF
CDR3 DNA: TGTGCCAGCAGACGTTACCCGACAGGGTTTGAAGCTTTCTTT

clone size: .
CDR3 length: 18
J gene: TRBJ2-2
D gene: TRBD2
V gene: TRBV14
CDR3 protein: CASSRRTSGGTNTGELFF
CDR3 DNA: TGTGCCAGCAGCCGCAGGACTAGCGGGGGGACGAACACCGGGGAGCTGTTTTTT

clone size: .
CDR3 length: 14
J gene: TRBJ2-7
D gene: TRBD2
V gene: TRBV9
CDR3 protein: CASSASGGAGEQYF
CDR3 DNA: TGTGCCAGCAGCGCTAGCGGGGGGGCGGGGGAGCAGTACTTC

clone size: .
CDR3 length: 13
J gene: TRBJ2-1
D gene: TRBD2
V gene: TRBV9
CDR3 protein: CASSVEWGGQQFF
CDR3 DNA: TGTGCCAGCAGCGTCGAGTGGGGGGGTCAGCAGTTCTTC

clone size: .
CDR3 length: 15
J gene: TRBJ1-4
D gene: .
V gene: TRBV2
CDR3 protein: CASSIDRSTNEKLFF
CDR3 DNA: TGTGCCAGCAGTATTGACAGGTCTACTAATGAAAAACTGTTTTTT

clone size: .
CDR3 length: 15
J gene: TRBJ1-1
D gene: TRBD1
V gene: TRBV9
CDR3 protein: CASSEGVQGDAEAFF
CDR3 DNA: TGTGCCAGCAGCGAAGGGGTACAGGGGGATGCTGAAGCTTTCTTT

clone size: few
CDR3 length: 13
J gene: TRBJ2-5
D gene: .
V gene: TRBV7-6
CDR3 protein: CASSLRQQETQYF
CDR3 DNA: TGTGCCAGCAGCTTACGACAGCAAGAGACCCAGTACTTC

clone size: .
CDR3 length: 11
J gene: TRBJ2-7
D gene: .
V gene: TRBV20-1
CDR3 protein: CSASPSYEQYF
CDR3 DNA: TGCAGTGCTAGTCCGTCCTACGAGCAGTACTTC

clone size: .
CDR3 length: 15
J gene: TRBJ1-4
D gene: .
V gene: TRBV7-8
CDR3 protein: CASSLIPGIGEKLFF
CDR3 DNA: TGTGCCAGCAGCTTAATTCCCGGGATCGGAGAAAAACTGTTTTTT

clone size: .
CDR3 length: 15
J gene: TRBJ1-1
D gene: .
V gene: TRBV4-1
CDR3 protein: CASRGRGDGGAEAFF
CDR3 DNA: TGCGCCAGCAGGGGGAGGGGAGACGGCGGCGCTGAAGCTTTCTTT

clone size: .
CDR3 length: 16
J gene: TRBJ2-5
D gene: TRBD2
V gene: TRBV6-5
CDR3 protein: CASSYRLAETQETQYF
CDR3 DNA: TGTGCCAGCAGTTACCGACTAGCGGAGACACAAGAGACCCAGTACTTC

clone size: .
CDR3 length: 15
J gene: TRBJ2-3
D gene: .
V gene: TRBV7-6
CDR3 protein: CASSLWADSTDTQYF
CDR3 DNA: TGTGCCAGCAGCTTATGGGCAGACAGCACAGATACGCAGTATTTT

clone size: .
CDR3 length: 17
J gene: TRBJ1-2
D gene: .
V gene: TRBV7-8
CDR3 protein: CASSLTIGGRTPYGYTF
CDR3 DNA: TGTGCCAGCAGCCTAACCATCGGAGGGCGGACCCCCTATGGCTACACCTTC

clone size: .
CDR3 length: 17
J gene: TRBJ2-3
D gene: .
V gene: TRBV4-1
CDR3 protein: CASSQDLRPRGTDTQYF
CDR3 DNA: TGCGCCAGCAGCCAAGATCTGCGCCCGAGAGGCACAGATACGCAGTATTTT

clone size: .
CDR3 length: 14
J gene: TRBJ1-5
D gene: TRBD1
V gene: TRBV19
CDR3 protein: CASRDRGTGQPQHF
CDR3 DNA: TGTGCCAGTAGAGACAGGGGGACCGGTCAGCCCCAGCATTTT

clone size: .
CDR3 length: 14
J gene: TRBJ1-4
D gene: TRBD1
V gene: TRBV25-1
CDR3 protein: CASSDGQGGEKLFF
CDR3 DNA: TGTGCCAGCAGCGACGGACAGGGAGGAGAAAAACTGTTTTTT

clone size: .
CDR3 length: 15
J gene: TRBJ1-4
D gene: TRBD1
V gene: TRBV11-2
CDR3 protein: CASRTTGPDPGKLFF
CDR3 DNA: TGTGCCAGCCGCACGACAGGGCCGGACCCAGGAAAACTGTTTTTT

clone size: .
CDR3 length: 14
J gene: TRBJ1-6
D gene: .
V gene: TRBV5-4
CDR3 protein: CASSLNQYNSPLHF
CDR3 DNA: TGTGCCAGCAGCTTGAATCAGTATAATTCACCCCTCCACTTT

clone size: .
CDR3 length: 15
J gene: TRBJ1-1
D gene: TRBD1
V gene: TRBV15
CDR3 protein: CATSKTGEVITEAFF
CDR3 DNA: TGTGCCACCAGCAAAACAGGGGAGGTGATAACTGAAGCTTTCTTT

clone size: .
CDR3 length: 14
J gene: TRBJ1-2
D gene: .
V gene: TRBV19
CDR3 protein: CASSMQGLDYGYTF
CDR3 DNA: TGTGCCAGTAGTATGCAGGGGTTGGACTATGGCTACACCTTC

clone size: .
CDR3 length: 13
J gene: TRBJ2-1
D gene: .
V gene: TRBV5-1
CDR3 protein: CASSMTRAEEQFF
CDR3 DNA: TGCGCCAGCAGCATGACTAGGGCAGAAGAGCAGTTCTTC

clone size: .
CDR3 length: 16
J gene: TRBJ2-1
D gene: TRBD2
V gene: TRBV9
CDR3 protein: CASSVVGTSGYNEQFF
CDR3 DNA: TGTGCCAGCAGCGTAGTTGGGACTAGCGGTTACAATGAGCAGTTCTTC

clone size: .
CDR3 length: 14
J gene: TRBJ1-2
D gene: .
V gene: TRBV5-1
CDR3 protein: CASSLGPGNYGYTF
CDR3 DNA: TGCGCCAGCAGCTTGGGTCCGGGGAACTATGGCTACACCTTC

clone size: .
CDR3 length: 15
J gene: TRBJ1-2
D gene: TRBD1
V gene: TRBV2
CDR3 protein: CASSEVWTGSYGYTF
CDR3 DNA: TGTGCCAGCAGTGAAGTTTGGACAGGGTCTTATGGCTACACCTTC

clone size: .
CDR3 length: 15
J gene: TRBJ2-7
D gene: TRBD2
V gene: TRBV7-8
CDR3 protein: CASSGLAGGRYEQYF
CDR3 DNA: TGTGCCAGCAGCGGTCTAGCGGGGGGGAGGTACGAGCAGTACTTC

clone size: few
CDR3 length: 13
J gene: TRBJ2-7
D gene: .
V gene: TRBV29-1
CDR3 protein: CSAGPGQSYEQYF
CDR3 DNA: TGCAGCGCCGGCCCCGGACAGAGCTACGAGCAGTACTTC

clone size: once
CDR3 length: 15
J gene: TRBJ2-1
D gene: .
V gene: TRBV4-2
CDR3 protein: CASSPSPPQGNEQFF
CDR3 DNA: TGTGCCAGCAGCCCCAGTCCCCCTCAGGGCAATGAGCAGTTCTTC

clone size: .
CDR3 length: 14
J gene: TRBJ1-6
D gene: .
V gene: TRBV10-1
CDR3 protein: CASSESGANSPLHF
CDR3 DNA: TGCGCCAGCAGTGAGTCAGGGGCCAATTCACCCCTCCACTTT

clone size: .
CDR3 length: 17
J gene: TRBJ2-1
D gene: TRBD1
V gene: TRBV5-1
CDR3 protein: CASSGTRTGASYNEQFF
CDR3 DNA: TGCGCCAGCAGCGGGACCCGGACAGGGGCCTCCTACAATGAGCAGTTCTTC

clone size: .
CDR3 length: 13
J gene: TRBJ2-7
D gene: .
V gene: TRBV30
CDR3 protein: CAWDRDTTYEQYF
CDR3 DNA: TGTGCCTGGGACCGGGACACCACCTACGAGCAGTACTTC

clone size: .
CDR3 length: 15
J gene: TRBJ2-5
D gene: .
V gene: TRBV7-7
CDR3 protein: CASSLGAGTQETQYF
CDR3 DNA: TGTGCTAGCAGCTTGGGGGCCGGGACCCAAGAGACCCAGTACTTC

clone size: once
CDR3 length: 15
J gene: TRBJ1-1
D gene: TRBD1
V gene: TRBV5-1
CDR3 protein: CASSTSGTGNTEAFF
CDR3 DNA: TGCGCCAGCAGCACGTCCGGGACAGGGAACACTGAAGCTTTCTTT

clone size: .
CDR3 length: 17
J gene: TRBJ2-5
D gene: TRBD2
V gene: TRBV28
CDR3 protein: CASSYGEGSPAQETQYF
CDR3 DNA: TGTGCCAGCAGTTATGGGGAGGGGAGTCCGGCCCAAGAGACCCAGTACTTC

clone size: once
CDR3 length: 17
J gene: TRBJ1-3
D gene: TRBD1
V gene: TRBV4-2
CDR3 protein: CASSPEGTGYSGNTIYF
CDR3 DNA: TGTGCCAGCAGCCCAGAGGGGACAGGGTACTCTGGAAACACCATATATTTT

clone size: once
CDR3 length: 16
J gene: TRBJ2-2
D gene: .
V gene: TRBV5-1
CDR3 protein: CASSFLEVPNTGELFF
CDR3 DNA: TGCGCCAGCAGCTTTTTAGAGGTCCCGAACACCGGGGAGCTGTTTTTT

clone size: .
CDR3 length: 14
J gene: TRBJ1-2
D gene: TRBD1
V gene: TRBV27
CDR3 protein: CASSLSWAGGGYTF
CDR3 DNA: TGTGCCAGCAGTTTATCGTGGGCAGGGGGCGGGTACACCTTC

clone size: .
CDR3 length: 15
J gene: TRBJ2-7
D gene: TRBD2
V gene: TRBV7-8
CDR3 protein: CASSTGGVQSYEQYF
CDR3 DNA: TGTGCCAGCAGCACGGGGGGGGTACAGTCCTACGAGCAGTACTTC

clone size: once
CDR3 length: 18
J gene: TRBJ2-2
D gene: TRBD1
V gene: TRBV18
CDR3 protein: CASSPLPGQGANTGELFF
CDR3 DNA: TGTGCCAGCTCCCCTTTACCAGGACAGGGAGCGAACACCGGGGAGCTGTTTTTT

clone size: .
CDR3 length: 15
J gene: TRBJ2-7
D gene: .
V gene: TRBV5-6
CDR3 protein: CASSYDLSEFYEQYF
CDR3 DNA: TGTGCCAGCAGCTACGACCTAAGCGAATTCTACGAGCAGTACTTC

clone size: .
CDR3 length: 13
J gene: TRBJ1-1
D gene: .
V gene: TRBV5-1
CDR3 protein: CASSLGENTEAFF
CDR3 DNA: TGCGCCAGCAGCTTGGGAGAGAACACTGAAGCTTTCTTT

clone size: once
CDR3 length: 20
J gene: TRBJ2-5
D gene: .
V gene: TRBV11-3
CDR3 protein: CASSLDLSQEGKGTGETQYF
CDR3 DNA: TGTGCCAGCAGCTTAGATCTTAGTCAGGAGGGGAAAGGGACGGGAGAGACCCAGTACTTC

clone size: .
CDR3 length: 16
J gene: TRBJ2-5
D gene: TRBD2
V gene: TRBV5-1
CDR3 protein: CASSSFTSGLQETQYF
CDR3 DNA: TGCGCCAGCAGCTCTTTTACTAGCGGACTACAAGAGACCCAGTACTTC

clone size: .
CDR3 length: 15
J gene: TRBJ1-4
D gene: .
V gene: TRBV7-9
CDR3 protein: CASSFPGHLGEKLFF
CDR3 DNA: TGTGCCAGCAGCTTTCCGGGACATCTGGGGGAAAAACTGTTTTTT

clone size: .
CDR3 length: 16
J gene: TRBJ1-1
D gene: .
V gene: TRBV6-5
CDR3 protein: CASSFSPRLRNTEAFF
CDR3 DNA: TGTGCCAGCAGTTTCTCCCCTAGGTTACGGAACACTGAAGCTTTCTTT

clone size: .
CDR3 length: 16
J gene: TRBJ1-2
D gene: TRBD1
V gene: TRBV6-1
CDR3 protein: CASSEAYGQGHYGYTF
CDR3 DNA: TGTGCCAGCAGTGAAGCCTACGGACAGGGCCACTATGGCTACACCTTC

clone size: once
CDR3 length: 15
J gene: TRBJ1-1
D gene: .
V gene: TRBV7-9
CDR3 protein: CASSFPPGGNTEAFF
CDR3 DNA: TGTGCCAGCAGCTTCCCTCCCGGGGGGAACACTGAAGCTTTCTTT

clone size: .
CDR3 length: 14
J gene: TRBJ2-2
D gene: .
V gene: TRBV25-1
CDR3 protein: CASSVTGYTGELFF
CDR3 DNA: TGTGCCAGCAGTGTTACAGGGTACACCGGGGAGCTGTTTTTT

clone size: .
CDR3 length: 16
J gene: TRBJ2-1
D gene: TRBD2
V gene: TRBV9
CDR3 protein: CASSVLAGGAQNEQFF
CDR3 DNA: TGTGCCAGCAGCGTTCTAGCGGGGGGGGCTCAGAATGAGCAGTTCTTC